This is a list of T cell receptor beta chains from one sample in a study of blood T cells in healthy people across ages. One entry per CDR3 protein results from TCRdb running MiXCR on the 5' RACE reads. The table has roughly 1,000,000 distinct CDR3 sequences, under 30% seen once. Separately, the same data were catalogued under a study of T cells of mothers and their children.

The sequenced sample was blood. These receptors all come from a girl between 2 and 10 years old in good health. CDR3s include the opening cysteine and the closing phenylalanine or tryptophan.

TRBV7-2	TRBJ2-5	CASSLDSSGLSF
TRBV2	TRBJ2-3	CASSVGQGEDTQYF
TRBV12-5	TRBJ1-2	CASGLSRGYGYTF
TRBV6-6	TRBJ1-2	CASSYQQGGGNGYTF
TRBV5-1	TRBJ2-1	CASSPAGLAGGQANEQFF
TRBV4-1	TRBJ2-5	CASSQVGALTGGETQYF
TRBV7-9	TRBJ2-7	CASSLSGNSYGQYF
TRBV2	TRBJ2-7	CASSETGFSYEQYF
TRBV12-3/TRBV12-4	TRBJ2-7	CASSSDSPYEQYF
TRBV20-1	TRBJ2-5	CSADLFGETQYF
TRBV11-3	TRBJ2-1	CASSYGRANNEQFF
TRBV7-9	TRBJ2-7	CASSTNRAYEQYF
TRBV27	TRBJ2-7	CATGGSNEQYF
TRBV13	TRBJ2-3	CASSSRLAGPRDTQYF
TRBV7-2	TRBJ2-5	CASSLEMTGLEQETQYF
TRBV20-1	TRBJ1-2	CIGEQGYGYGYTF
TRBV7-2	TRBJ1-5	CASSLGTGTQPQHF
TRBV14	TRBJ1-4	CASSQDWDRSGKLLF
TRBV2	-	CASTTQDSQQETQYF
TRBV12-3/TRBV12-4	TRBJ1-1	CASMVLEENTEAFF
TRBV7-9	TRBJ1-2	CASSLGVSKNYGYTF
TRBV6-5	-	CASGGYYNEQFF
TRBV19	TRBJ1-1	CASSHTGPPGTTEAFF
TRBV7-9	TRBJ2-4	CASSPGTENKNIQYF
TRBV14	TRBJ2-7	CASSQLTNLYEQYF
TRBV2	TRBJ2-1	CASRGVGDEQFF
TRBV4-2	TRBJ2-7	CASSQEKLSYEQYF
TRBV11-2	-	CASSHEGTDNEQFF
TRBV29-1	TRBJ2-1	CSAKPGLGNNEQFF
TRBV29-1	TRBJ2-6	CSVESNGISGANVLTF
TRBV7-2	TRBJ2-7	CASSLTAGEAYEQYF
TRBV7-2	TRBJ2-7	CASSLDAYEQYF
TRBV9	TRBJ2-1	CASRPGSGIYNEQFF
TRBV12-5	TRBJ2-5	CASGLVVETQYF
TRBV3-1	TRBJ2-3	CASSQWQGSSDTQYF
TRBV6-5	TRBJ2-7	CASSSIAGGLYPYEQYF
TRBV19	TRBJ1-3	CASSIEAAQGNTIYF
TRBV12-3/TRBV12-4	TRBJ2-1	CASRSSGGANEQFF
TRBV2	-	CAKQGAPGETQYF
TRBV28	TRBJ1-4	CASSRDSPEKLFF